The present T cell receptor beta chain was sequenced within a study of OX40 agonist ivuxolimab in advanced cancers. On the study more broadly: Patients treated during dose escalation were battling hepatocellular carcinoma, melanoma, renal cell or head and neck cancer. Antecedent anti-PD-1, anti-PD-L1 or anti-CTLA-4 therapy was permissible, with under 50% having received some. Aged roughly 23 to 80 with a mean of about 63 years, they were around 83% male.

Measured with immunoSEQ multiplex PCR; TCRdb has only the in-frame clones, and not every one. The data hold over 80,000 clones, with over 80% observed a single time. V was cut by 3 bases and J by 4 bases, with 6 bases left in between. The CDR3 spans 12 residues. From germline, CDR1 is LNHDA and CDR2 SQIVND (reference sequence). Excluded were patients having autoimmune disease history or systemic immunosuppression. The sequences come from CD4+ or CD8+ T cells sorted from blood, collected in a trial of the OX40 agonist ivuxolimab. This TCR came from an adult with an advanced solid tumor such as melanoma, head and neck, liver or kidney cancer. This sequence joins TRBV19 and TRBJ2-5; D is uncertain. Here the CDR3 DNA reads TGTGCCAGTAGTATGGGCGGAGAGACCCAGTACTTC. This encodes CASSMGGETQYF.